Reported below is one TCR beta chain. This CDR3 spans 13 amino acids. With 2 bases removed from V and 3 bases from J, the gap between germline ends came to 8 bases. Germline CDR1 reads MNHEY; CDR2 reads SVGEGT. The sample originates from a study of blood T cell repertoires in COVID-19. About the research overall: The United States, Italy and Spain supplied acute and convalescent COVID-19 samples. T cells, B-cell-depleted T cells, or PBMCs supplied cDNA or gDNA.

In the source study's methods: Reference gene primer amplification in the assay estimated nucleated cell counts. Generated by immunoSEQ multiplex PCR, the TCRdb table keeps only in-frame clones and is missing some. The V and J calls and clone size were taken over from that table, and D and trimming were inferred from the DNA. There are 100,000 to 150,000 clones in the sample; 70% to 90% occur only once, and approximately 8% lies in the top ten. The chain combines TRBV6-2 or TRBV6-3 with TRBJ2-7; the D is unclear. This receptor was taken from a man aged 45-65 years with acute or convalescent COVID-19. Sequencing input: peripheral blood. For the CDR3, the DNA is TGTGCCAGCAGTTACGAATACGGCTACGAGCAGTACTTC. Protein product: CASSYEYGYEQYF.